These T cell receptor beta chains were read from a single sample in a study of shared T cell receptors in the human thymus. The method was immunoSEQ multiplex PCR; TCRdb's version includes in-frame clones alone and lacks a portion of them. The sample lists approximately 490,000 clones, 75% to 80% occurring once. The same sample was also used in a study of human thymus T cells.

Sequencing used thymocytes. These receptors came from a boy under two years old with a congenital heart defect. Both conserved end residues are part of each CDR3. A D gene is named only where the DNA matches it firmly. Clone sizes are given selectively: once, few, many, or a class where the clone is expanded.

size	V	J	D	CDR3	DNA
NA	TRBV11-3	TRBJ2-5	NA	CASSLGPREETQYF	TGTGCCAGCAGCTTAGGTCCGAGGGAAGAGACCCAGTACTTC
NA	TRBV9	TRBJ2-1	TRBD2	CASSAQLLAGGKRNEQFF	TGTGCCAGCAGCGCCCAACTGTTAGCGGGCGGGAAGCGCAATGAGCAGTTCTTC
few	TRBV5-8	TRBJ2-1	TRBD2	CASSLERDGEQFF	TGTGCCAGCAGCTTAGAGCGGGATGGTGAGCAGTTCTTC
NA	TRBV5-1	TRBJ2-5	TRBD1	CASSVSGQGKQTQYF	TGCGCCAGCAGCGTGAGCGGACAGGGGAAGCAGACCCAGTACTTC
NA	TRBV27	TRBJ2-1	NA	CASSLSGASGLYNEQFF	TGTGCCAGCAGTTTATCGGGGGCTTCGGGACTATACAATGAGCAGTTCTTC
NA	TRBV30	TRBJ2-1	TRBD2	CAWLGTSGAYNEQFF	TGTGCCTGGCTCGGGACTAGCGGGGCCTACAATGAGCAGTTCTTC
NA	TRBV13	TRBJ2-2	NA	CASSLAGVAGELFF	TGTGCCAGCAGCTTAGCGGGAGTGGCCGGGGAGCTGTTTTTT
NA	TRBV5-1	TRBJ2-3	TRBD2	CASSPGLAGETDTQYF	TGCGCCAGCAGCCCGGGACTAGCGGGAGAGACAGATACGCAGTATTTT
NA	TRBV5-5	TRBJ1-5	TRBD1	CASSPTGGDHQPQHF	TGTGCCAGCAGCCCGACAGGGGGCGATCATCAGCCCCAGCATTTT
NA	TRBV6-5	TRBJ1-6	NA	CASSYTENSPLHF	TGTGCCAGCAGTTACACCGAGAATTCACCCCTCCACTTT
few	TRBV28	TRBJ2-3	NA	CASGEWWDSGADTQYF	TGTGCCAGCGGGGAGTGGTGGGATTCGGGGGCAGATACGCAGTATTTT
NA	TRBV5-1	TRBJ2-2	TRBD1	CASSPRDREISNTGELFF	TGCGCCAGCAGCCCCAGGGACAGGGAGATTTCGAACACCGGGGAGCTGTTTTTT
NA	TRBV6-5	TRBJ2-3	NA	CASSCGQGAADTQYF	TGTGCCAGCAGTTGTGGACAAGGGGCGGCAGATACGCAGTATTTT
NA	TRBV4-3	TRBJ2-1	TRBD2	CASSHAGGPYNEQFF	TGCGCCAGCAGCCATGCGGGAGGGCCATACAATGAGCAGTTCTTC
NA	TRBV7-9	TRBJ2-3	TRBD2	CASTRGGRATDTQYF	TGTGCCAGCACCCGGGGGGGACGGGCCACAGATACGCAGTATTTT
NA	TRBV4-3	TRBJ2-1	NA	CASSQKAENSYNEQFF	TGCGCCAGCAGCCAAAAAGCGGAAAATTCCTACAATGAGCAGTTCTTC
NA	TRBV6-4	TRBJ2-7	TRBD2	CASSDPLRLAGGCEQYF	TGTGCCAGCAGTGACCCCCTTAGACTAGCGGGAGGCTGCGAGCAGTACTTC
NA	TRBV4-3	TRBJ2-6	TRBD2	CASSQPAGGDSSGANVLTF	TGCGCCAGCAGCCAGCCGGCGGGAGGCGACAGCTCTGGGGCCAACGTCCTGACTTTC
NA	TRBV4-1	TRBJ2-5	TRBD1	CASSQVGGRGQETQYF	TGCGCCAGCAGCCAAGTCGGAGGCAGGGGGCAGGAGACCCAGTACTTC
few	TRBV6-5	TRBJ1-4	NA	CASTYRDKNEKLFF	TGTGCCAGCACCTACCGGGACAAAAATGAAAAACTGTTTTTT
NA	TRBV14	TRBJ2-3	TRBD2	CASSRKTSGVSTDTQYF	TGTGCCAGCAGCCGAAAGACTAGCGGGGTTAGCACAGATACGCAGTATTTT
few	TRBV30	TRBJ2-5	TRBD2	CAWTCGSGQETQYF	TGTGCCTGGACGTGCGGGAGTGGTCAAGAGACCCAGTACTTC
few	TRBV4-3	TRBJ2-7	TRBD2	CASSLNRGEGYEQYF	TGCGCCAGCAGCCTGAATCGGGGGGAGGGGTACGAGCAGTACTTC
NA	TRBV11-2	TRBJ2-7	TRBD2	CASSLDQGREAPSF	TGTGCCAGCAGCTTAGATCAGGGACGGGAGGCCCCTTCCTTC